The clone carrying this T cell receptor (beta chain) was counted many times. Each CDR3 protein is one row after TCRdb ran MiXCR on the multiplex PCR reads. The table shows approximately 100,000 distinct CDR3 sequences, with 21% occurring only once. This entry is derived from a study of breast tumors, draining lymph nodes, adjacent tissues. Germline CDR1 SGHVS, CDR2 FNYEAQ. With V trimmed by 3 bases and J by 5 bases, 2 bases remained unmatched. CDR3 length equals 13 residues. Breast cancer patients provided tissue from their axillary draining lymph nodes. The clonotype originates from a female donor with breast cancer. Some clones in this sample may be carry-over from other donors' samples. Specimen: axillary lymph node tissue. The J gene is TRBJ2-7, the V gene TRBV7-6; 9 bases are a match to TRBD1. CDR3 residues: CASSLTGGNEQYF. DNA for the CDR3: TGTGCCAGCAGCTTGACAGGGGGAAACGAGCAGTACTTC.